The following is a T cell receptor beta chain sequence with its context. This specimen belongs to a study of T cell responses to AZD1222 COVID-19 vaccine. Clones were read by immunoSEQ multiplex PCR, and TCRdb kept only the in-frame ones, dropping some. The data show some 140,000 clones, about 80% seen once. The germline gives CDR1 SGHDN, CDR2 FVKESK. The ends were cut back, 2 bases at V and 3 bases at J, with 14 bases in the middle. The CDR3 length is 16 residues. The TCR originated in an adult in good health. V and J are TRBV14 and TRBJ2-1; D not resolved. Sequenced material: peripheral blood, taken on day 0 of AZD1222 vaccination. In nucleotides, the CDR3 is TGTGCCAGCAGCCAACGGGCAGTTTTGAGCTACAATGAGCAGTTCTTC. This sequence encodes CASSQRAVLSYNEQFF.